The T cell receptor beta chain under discussion was sequenced for a study of blood T cell repertoires in COVID-19. Background on the study: Two negative PCRs, clearance, or symptom resolution were required of recovered Cohort 3 donors. The analysed material was cDNA or gDNA that came from T cells, B-cell-depleted T cells, or PBMCs.

Adults between roughly 18 and 89 years of age took part from 24 US areas. Participant-reported clinical history was the basis for cohort assignment. This CDR3 is 14 amino acids long. V lost 6 bases, J lost 4 bases, and 5 bases stayed unmatched. The germline V gene has CDR1 SNHLY and CDR2 FYNNEI. This clone was counted a few times. Sequencing was performed with immunoSEQ multiplex PCR; in TCRdb, only in-frame clones are kept and a portion is missing. The sample includes more than 200,000 clones, around nine tenths seen only once; the top ten take approximately 7.2%. V usage is TRBV2 and J usage is TRBJ2-7; 11 nucleotides agree with TRBD1. This TCR was recovered from a man aged 25-40 years in a cohort exposed to, infected with or recovered from COVID-19 (not recorded which). Sequences were obtained from PBMCs or T cells enriched from blood (not recorded which). The CDR3 nucleotides read TGTGCCAGCAGCTCCGGGACAGGGGGGTACGAGCAGTACTTC. Its protein is CASSSGTGGYEQYF. The full variable domain, its missing parts supplied by reference TRBV2 and TRBJ2-7, is EPEVTQTPSHQVTQMGQEVILRCVPISNHLYFYWYRQILGQKVEFLVSFYNNEISEKSEIFDDQFSVERPDGSNFTLKIRSTKLEDSAMYFCASSSGTGGYEQYFGPGTRLTVT.